This T cell receptor (beta chain) stems from a study of blood T cells in healthy people across ages. Extractions gave at least 5 micrograms of total RNA per sample. A second 7 to 11 cycle PCR used barcoded and J-beta primers. TCRdb independently ran MiXCR on the 5' RACE reads; one entry per CDR3 protein. The data show 1.5 million or so distinct CDR3 sequences, around 40% seen once. Notes on the study in general: There was a strong correlation between TCR beta diversity and naive T cell percentage. In long-lived donors, naive CD4+ cell counts and diversity exceeded those of aged donors.

In the case of this clonotype: Its cognate antigen is unknown. A clone one base away is much larger, so this may be a read error. Without the conserved terminal phenylalanine or tryptophan, this CDR3 likely stems from a read error.

V lost 5 bases to trimming and J lost 1 base, with 7 bases between them. The CDR3 spans 13 residues. Sample: blood. This chain links TRBV12-3 or TRBV12-4 with TRBJ2-3; no clear D. The TCR was taken from a woman aged 18 to 35 in good health. CDR3 bases: TGTGCCAGCAGTCCGAAGGGCACAGATACGCAGTATGTT. This translates into CASSPKGTDTQYV.